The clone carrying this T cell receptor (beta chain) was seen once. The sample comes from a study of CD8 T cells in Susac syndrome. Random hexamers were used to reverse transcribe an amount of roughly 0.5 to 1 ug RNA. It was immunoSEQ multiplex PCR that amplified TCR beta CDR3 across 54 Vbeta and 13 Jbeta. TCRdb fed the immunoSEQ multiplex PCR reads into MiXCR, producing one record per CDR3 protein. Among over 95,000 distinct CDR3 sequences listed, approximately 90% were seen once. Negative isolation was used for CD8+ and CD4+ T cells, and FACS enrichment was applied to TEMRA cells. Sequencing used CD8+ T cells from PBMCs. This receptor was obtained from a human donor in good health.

The CDR3 protein is CASSGVTQGTYEQYF. As DNA, the CDR3 is TGTGCCAGCAGTGGGGTAACACAGGGGACCTACGAGCAGTACTTC. The gene calls are TRBV6-2 or TRBV6-3 and TRBJ2-7; 7 bases fit TRBD1. V was clipped by 5 bases and J by 2 bases; unmatched bases: 9. This CDR3 has 15 residues. The V gene's germline CDR1 is MNHEY and CDR2 SVGEGT.